This entry features one T cell receptor (beta chain) sequence. What it recognizes is unknown. The data were obtained in a study of T cell responses to AZD1222 COVID-19 vaccine. Study results and limitations: It should be noted that donors were predominantly white British and more often female, and clonal diversity was possibly underestimated. With dominance at 160-218 and 743-854, vaccine-associated CD4 TCRs spanned spike.

This CDR3 region has 13 residues. The trim removed 5 bases at V and 6 bases at J, leaving 7 bases unmatched. Per the germline V gene, CDR1 is SGHTA and CDR2 is FQGNSA. The method was immunoSEQ multiplex PCR; TCRdb's version includes in-frame clones alone and lacks a portion of them. Counted here are roughly 110,000 clones, around nine tenths occurring once; the ten biggest clones make up 6.2%. The chain links TRBV7-2 to TRBJ2-7; 7 bases agree with TRBD2. Source: peripheral blood, taken 28 days after the second AZD1222 dose. This clonotype was sampled from an adult who received the AZD1222 COVID-19 vaccine. Here the CDR3 DNA reads TGTGCCAGCAGCCCGCGCGGGGGTCCCGAGCAGTACTTC. This encodes CASSPRGGPEQYF.